The subject of this entry is one TCR beta chain. The CDR3 totals 17 residues. The germline CDR1 and CDR2 sequences are SGHRS and YFSETQ. After removal of 0 bases from V and 2 bases from J, the junction contained 5 bases not matched to a gene. This specimen belongs to a study of preoperative IRX-2 immunotherapy in early breast cancer. Produced via immunoSEQ multiplex PCR; TCRdb's table is partial and in-frame only. Counted here are approximately 28,000 clones, roughly four fifths occurring once; the ten biggest clones make up 3% to 3.5%. Treatment reported: preoperative locoregional IRX-2 cytokine immunotherapy.

The clonotype originates from a human donor with breast cancer. This specimen was taken from a patient treated with IRX-2 immunotherapy. The V call is TRBV5-1, the J call TRBJ2-5; 12 nucleotides match TRBD2. The CDR3 DNA follows: TGCGCCAGCAGCTTGGGGCTAGCGGGAGGGAAACAAGAGACCCAGTACTTC. Amino acid sequence: CASSLGLAGGKQETQYF. The full variable domain, completed using reference TRBV5-1 and TRBJ2-5, is KAGVTQTPRYLIKTRGQQVTLSCSPISGHRSVSWYQQTPGQGLQFLFEYFSETQRNKGNFPGRFSGRQFSNSRSEMNVSTLELGDSALYLCASSLGLAGGKQETQYFGPGTRLLVL.